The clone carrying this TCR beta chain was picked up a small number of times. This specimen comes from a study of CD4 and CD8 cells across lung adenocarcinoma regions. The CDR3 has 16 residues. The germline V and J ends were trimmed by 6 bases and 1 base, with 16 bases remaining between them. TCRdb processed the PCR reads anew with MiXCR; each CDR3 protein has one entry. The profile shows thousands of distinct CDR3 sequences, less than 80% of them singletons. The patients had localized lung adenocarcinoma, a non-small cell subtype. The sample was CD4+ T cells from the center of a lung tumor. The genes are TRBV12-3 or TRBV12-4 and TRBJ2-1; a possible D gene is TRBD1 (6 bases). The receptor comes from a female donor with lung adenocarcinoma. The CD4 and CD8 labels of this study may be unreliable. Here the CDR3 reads CASRRRTETSYNEQFF. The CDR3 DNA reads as TGTGCCAGCAGACGCCGGACAGAAACTTCCTACAATGAGCAGTTCTTC.